This T cell receptor (beta chain) came from a study of T cell changes during pregnancy in multiple sclerosis. CDR1 is MDHEN, CDR2 SYDVKM, per germline. V shed 5 bases and J 5 bases; nucleotides not matched to a gene: 5. This CDR3 has 13 amino acids. The data were produced by immunoSEQ multiplex PCR, yet TCRdb's version contains in-frame clones alone and is incomplete. Of tens of thousands of clones in the sample, 85% to 90% were seen once. Sample: CD4+ T cells from peripheral blood mononuclear cells, taken in the second trimester of pregnancy. The receptor was derived from a female donor with multiple sclerosis, enrolled in a pregnancy study. The chain employs TRBV28 and TRBJ2-7, with 8 bases identical to TRBD1. CDR3 sequence reads: CASSRTGFNEQYF. CDR3 nucleotides: TGTGCCAGCAGTCGGACAGGGTTTAACGAGCAGTACTTC. The full variable domain, in which reference TRBV28 and TRBJ2-7 provide the parts outside the CDR3, is DVKVTQSSRYLVKRTGEKVFLECVQDMDHENMFWYRQDPGLGLRLIYFSYDVKMKEKGDIPEGYSVSREKKERFSLILESASTNQTSMYLCASSRTGFNEQYFGPGTRLTVT.